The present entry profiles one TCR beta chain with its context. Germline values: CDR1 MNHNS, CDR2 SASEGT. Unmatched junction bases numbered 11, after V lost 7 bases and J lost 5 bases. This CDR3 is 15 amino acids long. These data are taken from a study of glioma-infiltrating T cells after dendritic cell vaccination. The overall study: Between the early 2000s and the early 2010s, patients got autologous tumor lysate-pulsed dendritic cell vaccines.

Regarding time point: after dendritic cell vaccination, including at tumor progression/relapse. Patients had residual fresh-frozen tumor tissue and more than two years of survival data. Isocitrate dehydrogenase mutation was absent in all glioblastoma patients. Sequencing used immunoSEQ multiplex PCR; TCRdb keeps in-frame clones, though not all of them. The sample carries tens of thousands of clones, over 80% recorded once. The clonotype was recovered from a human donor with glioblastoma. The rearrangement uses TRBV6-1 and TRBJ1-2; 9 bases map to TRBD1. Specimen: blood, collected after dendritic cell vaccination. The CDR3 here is CASTRDREEGYGYTF. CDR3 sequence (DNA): TGTGCCAGCACCCGGGACAGGGAAGAAGGTTATGGCTACACCTTC.